This T cell receptor beta chain was identified during a study of beta chain features in type 1 diabetes. Looking at the study overall: Examination of sorted cells across all samples involved about 100,000,000 cells.

CDR3 length: 15 amino acids. The V gene's germline CDR1 is SGHKS and CDR2 YYEKEE (reference sequence). V was pared by 0 bases and J by 5 bases, with 14 bases between. On this clone itself: Its target is unknown.

Notes on the study in general: For Type 1 diabetes patients, all four CD4+ subsets carried TCRB CDR3s that were moderately but significantly shorter.

Each donor gave one heparinised blood draw averaging around 120 mL. Sorting with CD45RO/CCR7/CD25/CD127/CD95/CD27 yielded naive, central memory, regulatory and stem-like memory CD4+ cells. The authors obtained over 95% purity in all sorted populations. Sequencing targeted expressed TCRB transcripts, as all isolated RNA had been reverse transcribed. The assay was immunoSEQ multiplex PCR, and TCRdb's table has in-frame clones only and misses some. The repertoire consists of more than 250,000 clones, with approximately 16% occurring once and the leading ten covering approximately 0.015%. This receptor was obtained from a man in his late teens or twenties with type 1 diabetes. The chain links TRBV5-5 to TRBJ2-5; tentatively, D is TRBD1 (6 bases). The sequenced sample was naive CD4+ T cells from blood. The CDR3 DNA reads as TGTGCCAGCAGCTTGGTAGGGACACAGAGGGAGACCCAGTACTTC. Translating gives CASSLVGTQRETQYF.